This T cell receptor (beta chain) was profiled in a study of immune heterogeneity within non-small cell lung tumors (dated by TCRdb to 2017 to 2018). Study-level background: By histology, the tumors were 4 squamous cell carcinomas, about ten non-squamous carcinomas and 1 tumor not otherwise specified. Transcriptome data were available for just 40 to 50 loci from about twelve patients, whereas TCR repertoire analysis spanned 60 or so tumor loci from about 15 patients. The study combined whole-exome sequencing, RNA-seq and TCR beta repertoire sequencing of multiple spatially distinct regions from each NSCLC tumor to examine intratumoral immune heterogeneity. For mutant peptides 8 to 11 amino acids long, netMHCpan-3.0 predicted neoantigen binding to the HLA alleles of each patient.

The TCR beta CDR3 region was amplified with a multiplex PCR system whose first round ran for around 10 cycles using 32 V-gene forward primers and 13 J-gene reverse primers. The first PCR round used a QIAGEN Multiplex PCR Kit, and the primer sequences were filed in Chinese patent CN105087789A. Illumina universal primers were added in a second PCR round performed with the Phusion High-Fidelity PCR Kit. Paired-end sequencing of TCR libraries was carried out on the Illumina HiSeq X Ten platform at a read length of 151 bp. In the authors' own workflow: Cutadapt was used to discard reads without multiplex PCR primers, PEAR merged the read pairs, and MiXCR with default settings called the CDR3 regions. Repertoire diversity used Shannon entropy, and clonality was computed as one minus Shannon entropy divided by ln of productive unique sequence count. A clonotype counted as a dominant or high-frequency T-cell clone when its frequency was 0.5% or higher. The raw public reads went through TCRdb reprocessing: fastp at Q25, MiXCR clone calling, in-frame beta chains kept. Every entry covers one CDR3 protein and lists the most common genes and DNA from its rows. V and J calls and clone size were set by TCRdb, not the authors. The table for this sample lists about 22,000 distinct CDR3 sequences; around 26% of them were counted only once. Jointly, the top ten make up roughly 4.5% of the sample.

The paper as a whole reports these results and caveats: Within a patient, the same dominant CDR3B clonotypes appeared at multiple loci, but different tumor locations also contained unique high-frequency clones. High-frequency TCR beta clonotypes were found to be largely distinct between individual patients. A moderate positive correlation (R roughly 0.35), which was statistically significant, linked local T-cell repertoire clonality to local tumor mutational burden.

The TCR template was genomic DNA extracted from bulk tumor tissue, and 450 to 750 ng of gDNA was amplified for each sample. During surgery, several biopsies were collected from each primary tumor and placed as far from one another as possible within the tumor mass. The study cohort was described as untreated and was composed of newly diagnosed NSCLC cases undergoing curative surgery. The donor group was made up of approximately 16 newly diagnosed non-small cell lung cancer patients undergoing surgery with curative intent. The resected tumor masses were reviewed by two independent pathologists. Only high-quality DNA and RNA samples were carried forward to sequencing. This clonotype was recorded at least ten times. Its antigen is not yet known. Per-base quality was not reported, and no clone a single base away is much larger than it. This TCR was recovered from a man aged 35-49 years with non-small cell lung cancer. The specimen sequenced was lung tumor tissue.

The CDR3 reads as follows: CARNLERDAGNTIYF. The DNA reads as follows: TGCGCCAGAAACCTTGAGAGGGATGCTGGAAACACCATATATTTT. The chain uses TRBV10-1 and TRBJ1-3, with no confident D gene call. Taken from cysteine to phenylalanine, the CDR3 has 15 residues. Just CDR3 DNA is preserved here, 45 bases in frame from base 1. As encoded in the germline V gene (reference sequence), CDR1 is WNHNN while CDR2 is SYGVQD. V gives up 9 bases and J gives up 2 bases, and the segment between their germline ends measures 17 bases.